The clone carrying this TCR beta chain was seen at least ten times. The antigen is unknown. This sample was included in a study of T cells in Graves' hyperthyroidism and ophthalmopathy. Study findings and constraints: Before onset, ophthalmopathy was predicted by the model a median approximately 6.6 months earlier. Researchers found most expanded thyroid clonotypes above 0.001 in blood as well.

The germline gives CDR1 KGHSH, CDR2 LQKENI. With 2 bases removed from V and 7 bases from J, the gap between germline ends came to 11 bases. CDR3 size: 13 residues. RNA transcripts provided the source from which TCR beta CDR3 regions were amplified. The study used the HTBI primer set for a first-round RT-PCR of the TCR CDR3. TCRdb re-analysed the multiplex PCR reads in MiXCR, keeping a single row per CDR3 protein. This sample yields hundreds of thousands of distinct CDR3 sequences, of which more than 15% are seen a single time; around 3.5% belongs to the top ten. Any patient presenting with uncontrolled infection, other autoimmune disease, pregnancy or lactation was left out. Each 10 ml fresh peripheral blood draw supplied the PBMCs.

The sample taken for sequencing was blood. The TCR comes from a woman aged 35 to 49 with Graves' ophthalmopathy. This chain connects TRBV18 to TRBJ1-2; D perhaps matches TRBD1 (5 bases). The CDR3 protein is CASSPDQGGGYTF. The CDR3 DNA reads as TGTGCCAGCTCACCAGATCAGGGAGGTGGCTACACCTTC.